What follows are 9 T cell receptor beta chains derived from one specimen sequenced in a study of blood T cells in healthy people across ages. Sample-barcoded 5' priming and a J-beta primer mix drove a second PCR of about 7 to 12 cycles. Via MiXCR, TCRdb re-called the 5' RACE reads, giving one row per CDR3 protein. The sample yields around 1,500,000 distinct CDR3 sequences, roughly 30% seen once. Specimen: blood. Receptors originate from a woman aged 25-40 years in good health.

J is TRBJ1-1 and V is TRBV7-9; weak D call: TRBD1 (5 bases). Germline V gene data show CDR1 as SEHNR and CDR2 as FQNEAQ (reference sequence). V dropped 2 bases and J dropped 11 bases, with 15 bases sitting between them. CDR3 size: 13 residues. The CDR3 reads CASSLLQAFGAFF. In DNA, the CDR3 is TGTGCCAGCAGCTTACTACAGGCGTTCGGGGCTTTCTTT.

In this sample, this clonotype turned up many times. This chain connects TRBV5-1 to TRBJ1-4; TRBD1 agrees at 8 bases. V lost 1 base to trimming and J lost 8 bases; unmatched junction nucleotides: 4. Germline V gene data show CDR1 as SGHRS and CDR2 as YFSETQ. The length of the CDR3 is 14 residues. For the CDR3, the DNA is TGCGCCAGCAGCTTGTCTGGACAGGGAGAAAAACTGTTTTTT. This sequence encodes CASSLSGQGEKLFF.

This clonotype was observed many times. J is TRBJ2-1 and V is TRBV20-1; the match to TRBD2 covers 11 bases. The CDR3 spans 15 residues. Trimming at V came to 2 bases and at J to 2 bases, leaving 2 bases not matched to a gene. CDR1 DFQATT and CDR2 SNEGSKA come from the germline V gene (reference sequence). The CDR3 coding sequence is TGCAGTGCTAGAACACTAGCGGGGGCCTACAATGAGCAGTTCTTC. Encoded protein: CSARTLAGAYNEQFF.

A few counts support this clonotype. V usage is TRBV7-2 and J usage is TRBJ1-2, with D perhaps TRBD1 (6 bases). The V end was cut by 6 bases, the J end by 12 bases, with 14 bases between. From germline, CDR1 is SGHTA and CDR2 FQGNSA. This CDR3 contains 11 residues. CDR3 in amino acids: CASSRGGSHTF. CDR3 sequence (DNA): TGTGCCAGCAGTAGGGGGGGGAGTCACACCTTC.

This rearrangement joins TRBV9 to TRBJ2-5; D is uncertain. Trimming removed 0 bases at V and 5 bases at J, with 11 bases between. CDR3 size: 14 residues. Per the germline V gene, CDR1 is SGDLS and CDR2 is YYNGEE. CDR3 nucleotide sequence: TGTGCCAGCAGCGTAGCGGGCGAATCGGAGACCCAGTACTTC. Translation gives CASSVAGESETQYF.

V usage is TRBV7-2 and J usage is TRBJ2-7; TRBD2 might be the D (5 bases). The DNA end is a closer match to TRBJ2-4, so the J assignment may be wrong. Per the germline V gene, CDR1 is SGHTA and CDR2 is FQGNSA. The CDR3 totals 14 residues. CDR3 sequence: CASSLEVNENIQYF. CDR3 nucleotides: TGTGCCAGCAGCTTGGAGGTGAACGAAAACATTCAGTACTTC.

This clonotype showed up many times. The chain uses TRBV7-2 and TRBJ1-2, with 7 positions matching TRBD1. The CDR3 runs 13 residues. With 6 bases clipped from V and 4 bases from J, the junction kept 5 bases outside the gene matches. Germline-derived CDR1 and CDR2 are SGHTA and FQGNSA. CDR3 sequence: CASSSTGRYGYTF. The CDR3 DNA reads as TGTGCCAGCAGTTCGACAGGGCGCTATGGCTACACCTTC.

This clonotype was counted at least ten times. As DNA, the CDR3 is TGTGCCAGCAGCTTGGCTCAGATGAACACTGAAGCTTTCTTT. Protein product: CASSLAQMNTEAFF. The rearrangement links TRBV7-2 to TRBJ1-1; the D is unclear. Trimming shortened V by 3 bases and J by 0 bases, and 8 bases separated the two germline ends. Germline lookup yields CDR1 SGHTA and CDR2 FQGNSA. The CDR3 runs 14 residues. The complete variable domain, with remaining parts taken from reference TRBV7-2 and TRBJ1-1, reads GAGVSQSPSNKVTEKGKDVELRCDPISGHTALYWYRQSLGQGLEFLIYFQGNSAPDKSGLPSDRFSAERTGGSVSTLTIQRTQQEDSAVYLCASSLAQMNTEAFFGQGTRLTVV.

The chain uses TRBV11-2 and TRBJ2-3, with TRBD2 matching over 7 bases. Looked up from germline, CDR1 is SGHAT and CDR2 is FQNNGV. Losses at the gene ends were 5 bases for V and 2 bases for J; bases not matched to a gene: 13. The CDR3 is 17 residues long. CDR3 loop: CASSPGGAGKYTDTQYF. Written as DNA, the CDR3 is TGTGCCAGCAGCCCTGGCGGAGCGGGGAAATACACAGATACGCAGTATTTT.